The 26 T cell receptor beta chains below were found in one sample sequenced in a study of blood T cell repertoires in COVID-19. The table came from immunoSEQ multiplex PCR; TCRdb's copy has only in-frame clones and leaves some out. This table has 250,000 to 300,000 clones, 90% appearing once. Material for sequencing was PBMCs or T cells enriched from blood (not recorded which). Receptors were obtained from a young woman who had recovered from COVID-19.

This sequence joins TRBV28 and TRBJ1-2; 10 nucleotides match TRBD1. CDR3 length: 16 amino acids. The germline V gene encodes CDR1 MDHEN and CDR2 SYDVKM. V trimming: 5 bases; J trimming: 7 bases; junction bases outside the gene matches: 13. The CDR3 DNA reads TGTGCCAGCAGTATACCACCCGGGGACAGGGGATCTGGCTACACCTTC. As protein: CASSIPPGDRGSGYTF.

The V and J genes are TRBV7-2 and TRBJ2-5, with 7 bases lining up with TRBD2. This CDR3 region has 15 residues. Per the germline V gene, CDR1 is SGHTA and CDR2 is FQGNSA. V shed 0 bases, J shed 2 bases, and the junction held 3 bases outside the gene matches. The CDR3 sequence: CASSLAGGVQETQYF. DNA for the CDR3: TGTGCCAGCAGCTTAGCGGGAGGGGTTCAAGAGACCCAGTACTTC.

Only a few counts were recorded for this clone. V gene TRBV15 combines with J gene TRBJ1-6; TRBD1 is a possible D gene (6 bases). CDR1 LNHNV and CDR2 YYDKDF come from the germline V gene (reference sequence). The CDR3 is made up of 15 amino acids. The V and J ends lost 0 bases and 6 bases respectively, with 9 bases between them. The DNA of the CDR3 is TGTGCCACCAGCAGAGACGGCAGGGGTAATTCACCCCTCCACTTT. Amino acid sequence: CATSRDGRGNSPLHF.

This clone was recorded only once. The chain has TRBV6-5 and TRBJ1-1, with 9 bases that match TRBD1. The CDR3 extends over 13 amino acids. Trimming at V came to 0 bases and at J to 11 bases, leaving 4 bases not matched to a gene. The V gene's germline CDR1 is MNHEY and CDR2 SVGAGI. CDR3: CASSYSWDRVAFF. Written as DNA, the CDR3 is TGTGCCAGCAGTTACTCCTGGGACAGGGTGGCTTTCTTT.

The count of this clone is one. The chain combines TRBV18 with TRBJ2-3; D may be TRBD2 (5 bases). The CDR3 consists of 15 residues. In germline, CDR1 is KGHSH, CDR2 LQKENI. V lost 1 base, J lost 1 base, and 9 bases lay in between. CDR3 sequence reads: CASSPLVRGTDTQYF. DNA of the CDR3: TGTGCCAGCTCACCACTTGTGCGGGGCACAGATACGCAGTATTTT.

The CDR3 bases are TGCGCCAGCAGCTCCGGACAGGGAAAGAATTCACCCCTCCACTTT. Translation gives CASSSGQGKNSPLHF. The chain joins TRBV5-1 to TRBJ1-6, with 8 nucleotides matching TRBD1. Trimming cost V 3 bases and J 7 bases; bases outside gene matches: 6. Germline V CDR1 and CDR2: SGHRS, YFSETQ. The CDR3 is made up of 15 amino acids.

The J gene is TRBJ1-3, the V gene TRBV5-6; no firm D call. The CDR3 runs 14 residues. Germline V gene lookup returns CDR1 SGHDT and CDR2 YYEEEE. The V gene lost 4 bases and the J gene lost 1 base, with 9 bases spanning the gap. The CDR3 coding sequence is TGTGCCAGCAGCCGAGGCCAGTCTGGAAACACCATATATTTT. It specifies CASSRGQSGNTIYF.

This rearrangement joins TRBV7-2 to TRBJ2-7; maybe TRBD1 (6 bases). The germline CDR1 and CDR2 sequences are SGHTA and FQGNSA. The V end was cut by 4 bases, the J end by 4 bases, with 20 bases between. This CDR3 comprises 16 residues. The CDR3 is CASSSNQGTGNYEQYF. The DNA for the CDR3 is TGTGCCAGCAGCTCCAATCAGGGGACGGGGAATTACGAGCAGTACTTC.

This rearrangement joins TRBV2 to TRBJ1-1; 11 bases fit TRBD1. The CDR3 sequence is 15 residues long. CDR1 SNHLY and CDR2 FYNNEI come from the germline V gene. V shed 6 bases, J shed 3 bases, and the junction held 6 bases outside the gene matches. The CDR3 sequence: CASRDRGPKDTEAFF. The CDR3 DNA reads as TGTGCCAGCAGGGACAGGGGGCCGAAGGACACTGAAGCTTTCTTT. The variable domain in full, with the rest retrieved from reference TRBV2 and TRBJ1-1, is EPEVTQTPSHQVTQMGQEVILRCVPISNHLYFYWYRQILGQKVEFLVSFYNNEISEKSEIFDDQFSVERPDGSNFTLKIRSTKLEDSAMYFCASRDRGPKDTEAFFGQGTRLTVV.

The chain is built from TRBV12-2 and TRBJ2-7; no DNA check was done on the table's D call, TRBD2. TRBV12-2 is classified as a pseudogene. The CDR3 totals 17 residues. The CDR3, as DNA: TGTGCAAGTCGCTTAGCAGCCCAGCGGGAGACGTTCTACGAGCAGTACTTC. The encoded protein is CASRLAAQRETFYEQYF.

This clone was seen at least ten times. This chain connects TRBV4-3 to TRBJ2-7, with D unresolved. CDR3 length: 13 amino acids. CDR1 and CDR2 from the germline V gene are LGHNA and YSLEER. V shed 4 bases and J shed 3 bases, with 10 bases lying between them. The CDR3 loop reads CASSPRFDYEQYF. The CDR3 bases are TGCGCCAGCAGCCCGCGTTTTGACTACGAGCAGTACTTC.

The CDR3 spells CSVEGPGGYTF. CDR3 coding DNA: TGCAGCGTTGAAGGACCGGGGGGCTACACCTTC. The V gene is TRBV29-1, the J gene TRBJ1-2; no clear D. CDR1 and CDR2 (germline): SQVTM, ANQGSEA. This CDR3 contains 11 residues. V lost 1 base to trimming and J lost 8 bases, with 8 bases between them.

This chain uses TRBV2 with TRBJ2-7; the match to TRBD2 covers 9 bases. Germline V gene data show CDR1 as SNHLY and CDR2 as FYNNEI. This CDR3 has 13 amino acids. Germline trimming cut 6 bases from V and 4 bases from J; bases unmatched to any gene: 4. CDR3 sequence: CASRGTSRYEQYF. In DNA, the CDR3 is TGTGCCAGCAGGGGGACTAGCAGGTACGAGCAGTACTTC.

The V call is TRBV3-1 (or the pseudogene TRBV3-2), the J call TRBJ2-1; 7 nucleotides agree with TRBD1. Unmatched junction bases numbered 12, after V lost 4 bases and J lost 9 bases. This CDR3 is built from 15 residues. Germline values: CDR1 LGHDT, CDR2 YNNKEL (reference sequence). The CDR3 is CASSLSTGQGSEQFF. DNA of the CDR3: TGTGCCAGCAGCCTCTCGACAGGGCAGGGCTCTGAGCAGTTCTTC.

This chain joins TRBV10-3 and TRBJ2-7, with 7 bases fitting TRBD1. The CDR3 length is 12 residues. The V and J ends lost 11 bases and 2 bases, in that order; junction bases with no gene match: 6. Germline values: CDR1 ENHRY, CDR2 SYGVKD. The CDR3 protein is CAACDRAYEQYF. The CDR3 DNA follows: TGTGCCGCTTGCGACAGGGCCTACGAGCAGTACTTC.

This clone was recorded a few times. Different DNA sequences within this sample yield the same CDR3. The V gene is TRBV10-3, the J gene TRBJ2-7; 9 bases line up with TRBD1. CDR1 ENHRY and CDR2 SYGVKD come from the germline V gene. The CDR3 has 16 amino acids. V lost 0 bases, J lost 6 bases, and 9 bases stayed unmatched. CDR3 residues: CAISESKGQGIVEQYF. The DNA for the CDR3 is TGTGCCATCAGTGAGTCGAAGGGACAGGGAATAGTCGAGCAGTACTTC.

CDR3 nucleotide sequence: TGTGCCAGCAGTACAAGTCAGCCCCAGCATTTT. Translating it yields CASSTSQPQHF. This chain joins TRBV28 and TRBJ1-5; unclear D gene. There are 11 residues in the CDR3. V was cut by 5 bases and J by 6 bases, with 5 bases left in between. CDR1 is MDHEN, CDR2 SYDVKM, per germline.

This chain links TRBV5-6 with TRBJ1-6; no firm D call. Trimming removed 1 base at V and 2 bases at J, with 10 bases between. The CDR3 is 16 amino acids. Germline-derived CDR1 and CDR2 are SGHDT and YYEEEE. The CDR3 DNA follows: TGTGCCAGCAGCTTGTTTTGGGCTGCCTATAATTCACCCCTCCACTTT. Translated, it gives CASSLFWAAYNSPLHF.

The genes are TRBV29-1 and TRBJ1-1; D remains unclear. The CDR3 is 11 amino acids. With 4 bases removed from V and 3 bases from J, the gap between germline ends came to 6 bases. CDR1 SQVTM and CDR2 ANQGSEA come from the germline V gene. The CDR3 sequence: CSVAWHTEAFF. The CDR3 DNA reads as TGCAGCGTTGCCTGGCACACTGAAGCTTTCTTT.

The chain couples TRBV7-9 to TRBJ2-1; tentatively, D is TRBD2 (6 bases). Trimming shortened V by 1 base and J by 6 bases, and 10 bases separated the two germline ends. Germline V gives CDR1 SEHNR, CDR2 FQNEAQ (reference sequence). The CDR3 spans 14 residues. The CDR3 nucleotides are TGTGCCAGCAGCTTAGGGGGGGTAGGCAATGAGCAGTTCTTC. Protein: CASSLGGVGNEQFF.

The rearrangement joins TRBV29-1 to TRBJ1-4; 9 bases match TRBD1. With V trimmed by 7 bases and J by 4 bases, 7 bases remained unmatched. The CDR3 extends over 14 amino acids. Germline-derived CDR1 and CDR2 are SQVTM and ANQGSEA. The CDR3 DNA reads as TGCAGCGCAGCACAGGGGGCGTTTAATGAAAAACTGTTTTTT. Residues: CSAAQGAFNEKLFF.

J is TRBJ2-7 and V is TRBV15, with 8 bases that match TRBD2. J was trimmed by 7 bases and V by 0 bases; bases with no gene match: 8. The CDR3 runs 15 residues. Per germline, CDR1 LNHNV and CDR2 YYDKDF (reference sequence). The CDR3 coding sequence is TGTGCCACCAGCAGAGAGGGTAGCGGGGTTCGAGAGCAGTACTTC. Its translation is CATSREGSGVREQYF. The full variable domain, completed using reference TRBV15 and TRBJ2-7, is DAMVIQNPRYQVTQFGKPVTLSCSQTLNHNVMYWYQQKSSQAPKLLFHYYDKDFNNEADTPDNFQSRRPNTSFCFLDIRSPGLGDTAMYLCATSREGSGVREQYFGPGTRLTVT.

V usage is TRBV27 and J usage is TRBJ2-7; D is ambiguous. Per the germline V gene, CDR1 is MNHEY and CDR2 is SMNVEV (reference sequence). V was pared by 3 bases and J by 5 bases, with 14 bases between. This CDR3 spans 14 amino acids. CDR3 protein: CASSLRLRANEQYF. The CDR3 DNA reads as TGTGCCAGCAGTTTGCGCCTTCGCGCCAACGAGCAGTACTTC.

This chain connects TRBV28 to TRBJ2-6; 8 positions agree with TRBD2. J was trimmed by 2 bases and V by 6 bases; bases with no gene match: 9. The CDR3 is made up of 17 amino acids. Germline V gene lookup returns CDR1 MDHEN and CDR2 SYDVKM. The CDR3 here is CASRAGGALAGANVLTF. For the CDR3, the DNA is TGTGCCAGCAGGGCCGGGGGGGCTCTAGCTGGGGCCAACGTCCTGACTTTC.

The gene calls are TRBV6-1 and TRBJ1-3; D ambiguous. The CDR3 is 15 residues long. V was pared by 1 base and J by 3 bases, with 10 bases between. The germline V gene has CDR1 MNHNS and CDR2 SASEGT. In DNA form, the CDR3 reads TGTGCCAGCAGTGAAGGTCCTCGGGGTGGAAACACCATATATTTT. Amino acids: CASSEGPRGGNTIYF.

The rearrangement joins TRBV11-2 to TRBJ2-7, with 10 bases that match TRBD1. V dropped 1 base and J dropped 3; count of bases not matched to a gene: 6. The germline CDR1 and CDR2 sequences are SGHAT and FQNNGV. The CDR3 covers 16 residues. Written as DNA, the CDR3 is TGTGCCAGCAGCTTAGTCCCCGGGACAGGGGACTACGAGCAGTACTTC. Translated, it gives CASSLVPGTGDYEQYF. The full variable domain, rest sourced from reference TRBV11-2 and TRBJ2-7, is EAGVAQSPRYKIIEKRQSVAFWCNPISGHATLYWYQQILGQGPKLLIQFQNNGVVDDSQLPKDRFSAERLKGVDSTLKIQPAKLEDSAVYLCASSLVPGTGDYEQYFGPGTRLTVT.